Each of the 25 T cell receptor beta chains below was sequenced from the same sample in a study of early T cells in non-severe SARS-CoV-2 infection. TCRdb fed the 5' RACE reads into MiXCR, producing one record per CDR3 protein. In the table there are roughly 77,000 distinct CDR3 sequences, roughly 12% of which are singletons. Material: whole blood. The source of these receptors is an adult who was a healthcare worker with PCR-confirmed SARS-CoV-2 infection or an uninfected control (not recorded which).

This chain joins TRBV28 and TRBJ2-1; possible D gene TRBD2, 6 bases. V was clipped by 4 bases and J by 0 bases, with 16 bases between them. Germline lookup yields CDR1 MDHEN and CDR2 SYDVKM. CDR3 length: 17 residues. CDR3 DNA: TGTGCCAGCAGTTCATATCTACGGGACTTCTCCTACAATGAGCAGTTCTTC. Its protein product is CASSSYLRDFSYNEQFF.

In its sample, this clonotype was seen many times. The J gene is TRBJ2-1, the V gene TRBV7-2; D call uncertain. The CDR3 extends over 14 amino acids. Trimming stripped 1 base from V and 3 bases from J, with 7 bases between. The germline CDR1 and CDR2 sequences are SGHTA and FQGNSA. CDR3: CASSLDPSYNEQFF. CDR3 nucleotide sequence: TGTGCCAGCAGCTTAGACCCTAGCTACAATGAGCAGTTCTTC. Variable domain in full (rest from reference TRBV7-2 and TRBJ2-1): GAGVSQSPSNKVTEKGKDVELRCDPISGHTALYWYRQSLGQGLEFLIYFQGNSAPDKSGLPSDRFSAERTGGSVSTLTIQRTQQEDSAVYLCASSLDPSYNEQFFGPGTRLTVL.

This clonotype has more than one count but fewer than ten. This rearrangement joins TRBV30 to TRBJ1-4; the D gene is possibly TRBD1 (6 bases). The CDR3 extends over 14 amino acids. Germline CDR1 reads GTSNPN; CDR2 reads SVGIG (reference sequence). The ends were cut back, 5 bases at V and 4 bases at J, with 14 bases in the middle. DNA for the CDR3: TGTGCCTGGCACGACAGGAGATTTAATGAAAAACTGTTTTTT. Protein product: CAWHDRRFNEKLFF. Looking up the rest from reference TRBV30 and TRBJ1-4 gives the full variable domain: SQTIHQWPATLVQPVGSPLSLECTVEGTSNPNLYWYRQAAGRGLQLLFYSVGIGQISSEVPQNLSASRPQDRQFILSSKKLLLSDSGFYLCAWHDRRFNEKLFFGSGTQLSVL.

This clonotype was found many times. This chain connects TRBV29-1 to TRBJ2-3; possibly TRBD1 for D (6 bases). This CDR3 is 15 amino acids long. The germline CDR1 and CDR2 sequences are SQVTM and ANQGSEA. The germline V and J ends were trimmed by 2 bases and 0 bases, with 12 bases remaining between them. CDR3 protein: CSVETRQGSTDTQYF. CDR3 sequence (DNA): TGCAGCGTTGAAACCCGGCAGGGGAGCACAGATACGCAGTATTTT.

The rearrangement joins TRBV5-1 to TRBJ2-7, with 7 bases that match TRBD1. The CDR3 consists of 16 residues. From germline, CDR1 is SGHRS and CDR2 YFSETQ. Unmatched junction bases numbered 12, after V lost 4 bases and J lost 2 bases. For the CDR3, the DNA is TGCGCCAGCAGCCTCACTCCCTGGGACAGACCCTACGAGCAGTACTTC. It encodes CASSLTPWDRPYEQYF.

The rearrangement links TRBV20-1 to TRBJ2-3; the match to TRBD1 covers 8 bases. In germline, CDR1 is DFQATT, CDR2 SNEGSKA (reference sequence). This CDR3 region has 13 residues. Losses at the gene ends were 7 bases for V and 4 bases for J; bases not matched to a gene: 7. CDR3 nucleotides: TGCAGTGTCCAGGACAGGGCGGCAGATACGCAGTATTTT. Protein: CSVQDRAADTQYF.

There are a few counts of this clonotype. The chain joins TRBV6-5 to TRBJ1-1, with unresolved D. Trimming took off 0 bases at V and 3 bases at J, with 11 bases between the two ends. The CDR3 has 15 amino acids. Germline V CDR1 and CDR2: MNHEY, SVGAGI. CDR3 bases: TGTGCCAGCAGTTACTCGCAGCGGAGGGACACTGAAGCTTTCTTT. Amino acid sequence: CASSYSQRRDTEAFF.

This clonotype was picked up many times. This rearrangement joins TRBV11-3 to TRBJ1-4; 7 bases align to TRBD1. With 4 bases clipped from V and 0 bases from J, the junction kept 17 bases outside the gene matches. This CDR3 region has 20 residues. The V gene's germline CDR1 is SGHNT and CDR2 YENEEA. As DNA, the CDR3 is TGTGCCAGCAGCTCAGAATCTAAGGGACAGCTGATGACAACTAATGAAAAACTGTTTTTT. Protein sequence: CASSSESKGQLMTTNEKLFF.

Many counts were recorded for this clonotype. The chain employs TRBV3-1 and TRBJ1-2, with TRBD1 as a possible D gene (6 bases). CDR3 size: 14 residues. Germline CDR1 and CDR2: LGHDT and YNNKEL (reference sequence). Trimming took 4 bases from V and 7 from J, leaving 16 bases between them. Here the CDR3 DNA reads TGTGCCAGCAGCCTCAGGGGACCTGGGTCTGGCTACACCTTC. This gives the protein CASSLRGPGSGYTF. Filled out from reference TRBV3-1 and TRBJ1-2, the complete variable domain reads DTAVSQTPKYLVTQMGNDKSIKCEQNLGHDTMYWYKQDSKKFLKIMFSYNNKELIINETVPNRFSPKSPDKAHLNLHINSLELGDSAVYFCASSLRGPGSGYTFGSGTRLTVV.

This clonotype was counted many times. The CDR3 bases are TGTGCCAGCAGTTCCCGACTAGCGGGCACCGGGACCCAGTACTTC. It translates to CASSSRLAGTGTQYF. The chain combines TRBV7-2 with TRBJ2-5; TRBD2 agrees at 10 bases. The CDR3 consists of 15 residues. The V gene's germline CDR1 is SGHTA and CDR2 FQGNSA. V gave up 6 bases and J gave up 7 bases; unmatched junction bases: 11.

V and J are TRBV10-1 and TRBJ1-1, with D possibly being TRBD1 (5 bases). V was trimmed by 6 bases and J by 3 bases, leaving 11 bases between them. The CDR3 is 13 residues long. Germline CDR1 reads WNHNN; CDR2 reads SYGVQD (reference sequence). DNA of the CDR3: TGCGCCAGCAGGCCACAGGTTGACACTGAAGCTTTCTTT. Its protein product is CASRPQVDTEAFF.

The chain joins TRBV7-8 to TRBJ1-1; 7 bases align to TRBD1. The CDR3 has 16 amino acids. Germline V lookup: CDR1 SGHVS, CDR2 FQNEAQ. V lost 3 bases, J lost 1 base, and 8 bases stayed unmatched. CDR3 protein: CASSFPTGTANTEAFF. The CDR3, as DNA: TGTGCCAGCAGCTTCCCCACGGGGACAGCGAACACTGAAGCTTTCTTT.

This clonotype was counted between two and nine times. This chain links TRBV29-1 with TRBJ1-5; D may be TRBD1 (5 bases). The length of the CDR3 is 15 residues. Per germline, CDR1 SQVTM and CDR2 ANQGSEA. Trimming cost V 4 bases and J 1 base, with 14 bases left between them. The CDR3 spells CSVASGTGSNQPQHF. CDR3 nucleotides: TGCAGCGTTGCATCCGGGACCGGAAGCAATCAGCCCCAGCATTTT. Looking up the rest from reference TRBV29-1 and TRBJ1-5 gives the full variable domain: SAVISQKPSRDICQRGTSLTIQCQVDSQVTMMFWYRQQPGQSLTLIATANQGSEATYESGFVIDKFPISRPNLTFSTLTVSNMSPEDSSIYLCSVASGTGSNQPQHFGDGTRLSIL.

This clonotype turned up a few times. V usage is TRBV10-3 and J usage is TRBJ2-7; no clear D. The CDR3 totals 11 residues. Germline CDR1 ENHRY, CDR2 SYGVKD. V shed 1 base and J shed 6 bases, with 4 bases lying between them. CDR3: CAISEYAEQYF. CDR3 coding DNA: TGTGCCATCAGTGAGTACGCCGAGCAGTACTTC.

The rearrangement uses TRBV2 and TRBJ1-5; 8 bases align to TRBD1. V was clipped by 6 bases and J by 7 bases; unmatched bases: 8. Germline V gives CDR1 SNHLY, CDR2 FYNNEI. The CDR3 consists of 14 residues. This CDR3 is CASSYGQGQQPQHF. The CDR3 DNA follows: TGTGCCAGCAGCTACGGACAGGGACAACAGCCCCAGCATTTT.

In this sample, this clonotype turned up many times. The V call is TRBV5-1, the J call TRBJ1-1, with D uncertain. The germline CDR1 and CDR2 sequences are SGHRS and YFSETQ. Trimming cost V 1 base and J 0 bases, with 7 bases left between them. The CDR3 contains 14 residues. CDR3 coding DNA: TGCGCCAGCAGCTTGTCTGGGATGAACACTGAAGCTTTCTTT. It specifies CASSLSGMNTEAFF.

The chain recombines TRBV10-3 with TRBJ1-1, with 12 bases aligning to TRBD1. From germline, CDR1 is ENHRY and CDR2 SYGVKD. CDR3 length equals 14 residues. V shed 6 bases, J shed 5 bases, and the junction held 4 bases outside the gene matches. The CDR3 DNA reads TGTGCCATCAGGGGACAGGGGGCGCAGACTGAAGCTTTCTTT. Protein sequence: CAIRGQGAQTEAFF.

The CDR3 sequence is CASREGQGNTGELFF. Here the CDR3 DNA reads TGTGCCAGCCGCGAGGGACAGGGAAACACCGGGGAGCTGTTTTTT. J is TRBJ2-2 and V is TRBV11-3; 9 bases agree with TRBD1. Germline lookup yields CDR1 SGHNT and CDR2 YENEEA. CDR3 length equals 15 residues. The trim removed 8 bases at V and 2 bases at J, leaving 6 bases unmatched.

This clonotype occurred many times. This chain uses TRBV3-1 with TRBJ2-7; TRBD1 matches at 8 bases. The CDR3 totals 14 residues. The germline gives CDR1 LGHDT, CDR2 YNNKEL (reference sequence). Losses at the gene ends were 4 bases for V and 2 bases for J; bases not matched to a gene: 4. In nucleotides, the CDR3 is TGTGCCAGCAGCCCTCTGACAGGGGCCTACGAGCAGTACTTC. Encoded protein: CASSPLTGAYEQYF.

Many counts were recorded for this clonotype. The chain recombines TRBV19 with TRBJ2-5, with 8 nucleotides matching TRBD2. This CDR3 is 14 amino acids long. CDR1 and CDR2 (germline): LNHDA, SQIVND (reference sequence). After removal of 5 bases from V and 2 bases from J, the junction contained 4 bases not matched to a gene. CDR3: CASSYGLAQETQYF. The CDR3 coding sequence is TGTGCCAGTAGTTACGGACTAGCACAAGAGACCCAGTACTTC.

The table lists this clonotype with a count of one. The rearrangement uses TRBV7-9 and TRBJ1-2; the match to TRBD1 covers 7 bases. V lost 3 bases, J lost 8 bases, and 6 bases stayed unmatched. Germline CDR1 is SEHNR and CDR2 is FQNEAQ (reference sequence). The CDR3 is 13 amino acids. As DNA, the CDR3 is TGTGCCAGCAGCTTCCGGACAGGCGGCGGCTACACCTTC. Protein product: CASSFRTGGGYTF.

This clonotype appeared many times. J is TRBJ2-2 and V is TRBV20-1; D is ambiguous. The V gene lost 6 bases and the J gene lost 1 base, with 6 bases spanning the gap. The CDR3 covers 12 residues. The germline gives CDR1 DFQATT, CDR2 SNEGSKA (reference sequence). The CDR3 spells CSARQNTGELFF. The CDR3 DNA reads TGCAGTGCGCGGCAGAACACCGGGGAGCTGTTTTTT.

Ten or more counts support this clonotype. The gene calls are TRBV29-1 and TRBJ2-7; either TRBD1 or TRBD2 may supply D (5 bases each). The germline gives CDR1 SQVTM, CDR2 ANQGSEA. This CDR3 spans 15 amino acids. V was trimmed by 3 bases and J by 5 bases, leaving 20 bases between them. The CDR3 protein is CSVDEGSPVRNEQYF. The CDR3 DNA follows: TGCAGCGTTGATGAGGGGAGTCCAGTAAGAAACGAGCAGTACTTC.

This clonotype was detected ten times or more. The CDR3, as DNA: TGTGCCAGCAGTGAGACGGTTTGGAGACAGGGCTACAATGAGCAGTTCTTC. As protein: CASSETVWRQGYNEQFF. The chain is built from TRBV2 and TRBJ2-1; 7 nucleotides align to TRBD1. The junction had 11 bases not matched to a gene; V was cut back by 3 bases and J by 3 bases. The CDR3 consists of 17 residues. In germline, CDR1 is SNHLY, CDR2 FYNNEI.

The CDR3 spells CASSRPLRTGGKDTQYF. CDR3 nucleotides: TGTGCCAGCAGCCGCCCCCTGCGGACAGGGGGCAAAGATACGCAGTATTTT. The chain has TRBV14 and TRBJ2-3, with 11 positions matching TRBD1. The CDR3 loop spans 17 amino acids. The V segment lost 4 bases and the J segment 5 bases; nucleotides outside the gene matches: 11. Per germline, CDR1 SGHDN and CDR2 FVKESK. Full variable domain (remainder filled in from reference TRBV14 and TRBJ2-3): EAGVTQFPSHSVIEKGQTVTLRCDPISGHDNLYWYRRVMGKEIKFLLHFVKESKQDESGMPNNRFLAERTGGTYSTLKVQPAELEDSGVYFCASSRPLRTGGKDTQYFGPGTRLTVL.